The source of this TCR beta chain is a study of tumor-infiltrating lymphocytes in primary liver carcinoma. Looking at the study overall: These patients were men and women whose ages were 30 to 69 years. The study's findings and limits: Overlap between tumor regions exceeded overlap of tumor with adjacent tissue or blood. Compared with blood, tumor repertoires held significantly more in their top 250 clones.

Starting from roughly 540 ng of total RNA, TCR beta cDNA was produced with a primer in the constant region. TCR beta libraries came from three nested multiplex PCR rounds using slightly modified ARM-PCR. The first two PCR rounds, roughly 9 cycles each, used TRBV1-TRBV30 forward primers and a C-beta reverse primer. A single record per CDR3 protein comes from TCRdb applying MiXCR to the multiplex PCR reads. The repertoire consists of 95,000 to 100,000 distinct CDR3 sequences, with about 62% occurring once and the leading ten covering roughly 12%. Germline CDR1 is GTSNPN and CDR2 is SVGIG (reference sequence). V dropped 2 bases and J dropped 4 bases, with 5 bases sitting between them. The CDR3 covers 12 residues. This clonotype was recorded many times. Its cognate antigen is unknown. The roughly 17-31 mg bulk tissue piece was not sorted before simultaneous RNA and DNA extraction.

The chain uses TRBV30 and TRBJ2-2; D is undetermined. The TCR originated in a woman in her sixties or seventies with primary liver carcinoma and hepatitis B virus infection. The specimen sequenced was liver tumor tissue from sampling region 2. Stated subset: tumor region T2, inferior pole. The CDR3 sequence: CAWSRVTGELFF. The CDR3 bases are TGTGCCTGGAGTAGGGTCACCGGGGAGCTGTTTTTT.